The 11 T cell receptor beta chains below all came from one sample that was sequenced in a study of cytomegalovirus exposure and HLA in healthy donors. Vbeta (60) and Jbeta (13) primers were used in the PCR. Repertoires were generated with immunoSEQ multiplex PCR, while TCRdb's copy carries only in-frame clones and drops some. Counted here are approximately 200,000 clones, around three quarters occurring once; the ten biggest clones make up about 1.9%. The sample comprised PBMCs. These receptors were taken from a man aged 30 to 45 in good health and CMV-seronegative.

The CDR3 region has the DNA TGCAGCGTCCGACAGGGTTCGAACACTGAAGCTTTCTTT. Protein product: CSVRQGSNTEAFF. This chain connects TRBV29-1 to TRBJ1-1; 7 bases fit TRBD1. Germline V gene lookup returns CDR1 SQVTM and CDR2 ANQGSEA. V gave up 6 bases and J gave up 1 base; unmatched junction bases: 5. The CDR3 totals 13 residues.

The gene calls are TRBV28 and TRBJ2-7; D is unresolved. Between the trimmed V and J ends, which lost 1 base and 4 bases, there was a span of 11 bases. From germline, CDR1 is MDHEN and CDR2 SYDVKM. The CDR3 is made up of 14 amino acids. Here the CDR3 reads CASSLLETQYEQYF. The CDR3 DNA follows: TGTGCCAGCAGTTTATTAGAGACACAATACGAGCAGTACTTC.

The chain carries TRBV5-6 and TRBJ2-1; unclear D gene. V was cut by 2 bases and J by 2 bases, with 5 bases left in between. From germline, CDR1 is SGHDT and CDR2 YYEEEE. This CDR3 spans 13 amino acids. For the CDR3, the DNA is TGTGCCAGCAGCTTAACACCCTACAATGAGCAGTTCTTC. Its translation: CASSLTPYNEQFF.

This clone has just a few counts. The chain employs TRBV10-2 and TRBJ2-7; the match to TRBD2 covers 15 bases. The CDR3 loop spans 17 amino acids. V trimming: 5 bases; J trimming: 4 bases; junction bases outside the gene matches: 9. Looked up from germline, CDR1 is WSHSY and CDR2 is SAAADI. This CDR3 reads CASSMGLAGGHIYEQYF. Here the CDR3 DNA reads TGCGCCAGCAGTATGGGACTAGCGGGAGGCCACATATACGAGCAGTACTTC.

J is TRBJ1-3 and V is TRBV18; D not resolved. The V and J ends lost 2 bases and 2 bases respectively, with 7 bases between them. Germline CDR1 is KGHSH and CDR2 is LQKENI. This CDR3 comprises 14 residues. CDR3 residues: CASSPATAGNTIYF. Written as DNA, the CDR3 is TGTGCCAGCTCACCAGCTACAGCTGGAAACACCATATATTTT.

This clone was seen a handful of times. This CDR3 is CAASVSVNTGELFF. CDR3 sequence (DNA): TGTGCCGCGTCGGTTAGCGTTAACACCGGGGAGCTGTTTTTT. J is TRBJ2-2 and V is TRBV9; D might be TRBD2 (5 bases). There are 14 residues in the CDR3. CDR1 SGDLS and CDR2 YYNGEE come from the germline V gene. The V gene lost 10 bases and the J gene lost 2 bases, with 15 bases spanning the gap. The full variable domain, rest sourced from reference TRBV9 and TRBJ2-2, is DSGVTQTPKHLITATGQRVTLRCSPRSGDLSVYWYQQSLDQGLQFLIQYYNGEERAKGNILERFSAQQFPDLHSELNLSSLELGDSALYFCAASVSVNTGELFFGEGSRLTVL.

This clone appeared once. The genes are TRBV7-2 and TRBJ2-4; D remains unclear. The V end was cut by 2 bases, the J end by 1 base, with 9 bases between. The CDR3 has 15 residues. Germline loops: CDR1 SGHTA, CDR2 FQGNSA. The CDR3 DNA reads as TGTGCCAGCAGCTTAACTTCCCTGGCCAAAAACATTCAGTACTTC. It is translated as CASSLTSLAKNIQYF.

V and J are TRBV5-1 and TRBJ2-1; the match to TRBD2 covers 9 bases. The J segment lost 8 bases and the V segment lost 4 bases, leaving 13 bases of the junction unmatched. The CDR3 contains 16 residues. Germline lookup yields CDR1 SGHRS and CDR2 YFSETQ. The CDR3 DNA reads as TGCGCCAGCAGCCCAGCGGGAGGCCCCTTGAGCGATGAGCAGTTCTTC. Translating it yields CASSPAGGPLSDEQFF.

The chain employs TRBV27 and TRBJ1-2; TRBD1 matches at 10 bases. This CDR3 is 16 amino acids long. Trimming took 6 bases from V and 3 from J; bases not matched to a gene: 10. Per germline, CDR1 MNHEY and CDR2 SMNVEV (reference sequence). The CDR3 coding sequence is TGTGCCAGCAGCCCGACAGGGGGCCTCCTCTACTATGGCTACACCTTC. Translating it yields CASSPTGGLLYYGYTF.

The chain has TRBV9 and TRBJ2-1; 15 nucleotides agree with TRBD2. Germline V gives CDR1 SGDLS, CDR2 YYNGEE. The CDR3 is 17 residues long. Germline trimming cut 0 bases from V and 6 bases from J; bases unmatched to any gene: 4. The CDR3 region has the DNA TGTGCCAGCAGCGTAGGGACTAGCGGGAGGGGGATCAATGAGCAGTTCTTC. Its protein is CASSVGTSGRGINEQFF.

V gene TRBV18 combines with J gene TRBJ1-2, with TRBD1 identical over 10 bases. V lost 3 bases and J lost 4; bases outside the gene matches: 8. CDR1 is KGHSH and CDR2 is LQKENI in the germline V gene. The CDR3 has 16 residues. The CDR3 nucleotides are TGTGCCAGCTCACCGATCGGACAGGGGGTACGCTATGGCTACACCTTC. This codes for CASSPIGQGVRYGYTF. The full variable domain, rest sourced from reference TRBV18 and TRBJ1-2, is NAGVMQNPRHLVRRRGQEARLRCSPMKGHSHVYWYRQLPEEGLKFMVYLQKENIIDESGMPKERFSAEFPKEGPSILRIQQVVRGDSAAYFCASSPIGQGVRYGYTFGSGTRLTVV.